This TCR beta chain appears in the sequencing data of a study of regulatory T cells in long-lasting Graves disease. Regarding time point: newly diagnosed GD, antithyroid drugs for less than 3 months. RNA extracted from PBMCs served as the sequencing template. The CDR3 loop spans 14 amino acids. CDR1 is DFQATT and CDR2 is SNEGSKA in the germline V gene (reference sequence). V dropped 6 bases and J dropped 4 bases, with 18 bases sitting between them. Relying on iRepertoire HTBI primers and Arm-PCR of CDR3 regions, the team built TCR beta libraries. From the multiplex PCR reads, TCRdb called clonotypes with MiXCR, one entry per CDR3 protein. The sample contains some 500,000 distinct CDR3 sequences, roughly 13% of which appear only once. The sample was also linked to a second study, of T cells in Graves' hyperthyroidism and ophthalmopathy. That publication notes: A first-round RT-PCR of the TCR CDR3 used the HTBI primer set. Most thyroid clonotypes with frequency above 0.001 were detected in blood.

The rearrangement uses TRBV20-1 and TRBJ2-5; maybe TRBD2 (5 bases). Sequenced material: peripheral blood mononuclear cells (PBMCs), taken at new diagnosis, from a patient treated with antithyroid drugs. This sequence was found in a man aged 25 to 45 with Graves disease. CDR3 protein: CSAEESGVRETQYF. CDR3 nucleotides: TGCAGTGCCGAAGAGTCCGGGGTGCGAGAGACCCAGTACTTC.